One sample yielded the 2 T cell receptor beta chains listed below, sequenced in a study of cytomegalovirus exposure and HLA in healthy donors. PCR used 60 Vbeta primers and 13 Jbeta primers. The assay was immunoSEQ multiplex PCR, and TCRdb's table has in-frame clones only and misses some. The sample records under 250,000 clones, around 77% being singletons. The specimen was PBMCs. Source of these receptors: a man between 25 and 39 years old in good health and CMV-seronegative.

DNA of the CDR3: TGTGCCACCAGCCCCCGAGGGGAGACCCAGTACTTC. Translation: CATSPRGETQYF. V is TRBV15 and J is TRBJ2-5; D is perhaps TRBD2 (5 bases). Germline V gene data show CDR1 as LNHNV and CDR2 as YYDKDF (reference sequence). The CDR3 totals 12 residues. Deletions cut 5 bases from V and 5 bases from J, with 9 bases between.

The chain has TRBV9 and TRBJ1-4; D may be TRBD1 (5 bases). The CDR3 covers 13 residues. The germline V gene has CDR1 SGDLS and CDR2 YYNGEE. Between the trimmed V and J ends, which lost 2 bases and 8 bases, there was a span of 10 bases. Here the CDR3 reads CASSVSGGEKLFF. The CDR3 region has the DNA TGTGCCAGCAGCGTTTCCGGGGGGGAAAAACTGTTTTTT.